This TCR beta chain was recovered during a study of cytomegalovirus exposure and HLA in healthy donors. The J segment lost 2 bases and the V segment lost 3 bases, leaving 8 bases of the junction unmatched. Per the germline V gene, CDR1 is SGDLS and CDR2 is YYNGEE. CDR3 size: 15 residues. General study results and limits: Data from an earlier analysis indicated that most TCR beta V segments were productive either about 87% or about 30% of the time. Some V segments could not be told apart, so they were left out, TRBV6-2 and TRBV6-3 among them. Follow-up analysis found HLA locus-dependent TCR association rates, highest for DRB1 and lowest for HLA-C. TCR beta sequences reportedly predicted most subjects' HLA-A and HLA-B alleles accurately.

The PCR ran on 60 Vbeta and 13 Jbeta primers. The data were produced by immunoSEQ multiplex PCR, yet TCRdb's version contains in-frame clones alone and is incomplete. Among under 250,000 clones, about 77% were seen once, and the ten largest hold nearly 3%. Comments on this clone: Its target is not known.

Material for sequencing was PBMCs. This chain uses TRBV9 with TRBJ2-7; 7 nucleotides align to TRBD1. The receptor was isolated from a woman aged 25 to 39 in good health and CMV-seronegative. The DNA for the CDR3 is TGTGCCAGCAGCGCAGGGGGAGCGGTAACCTACGAGCAGTACTTC. It translates to CASSAGGAVTYEQYF.